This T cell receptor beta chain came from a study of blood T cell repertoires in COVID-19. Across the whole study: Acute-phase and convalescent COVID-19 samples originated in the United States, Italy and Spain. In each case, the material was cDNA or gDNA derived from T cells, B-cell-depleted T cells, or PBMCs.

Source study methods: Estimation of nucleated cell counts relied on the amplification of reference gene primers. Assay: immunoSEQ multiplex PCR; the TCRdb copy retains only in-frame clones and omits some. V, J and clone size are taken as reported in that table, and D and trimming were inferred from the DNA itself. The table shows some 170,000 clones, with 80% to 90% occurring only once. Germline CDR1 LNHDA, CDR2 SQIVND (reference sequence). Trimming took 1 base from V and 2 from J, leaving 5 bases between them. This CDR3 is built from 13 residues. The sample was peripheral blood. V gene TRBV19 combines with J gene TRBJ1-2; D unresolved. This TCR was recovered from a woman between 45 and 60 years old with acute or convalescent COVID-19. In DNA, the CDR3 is TGTGCCAGTAGTATAGCGGGAAACTATGGCTACACCTTC. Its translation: CASSIAGNYGYTF.